A selection of T cell receptor beta chains follows, all from one sample in a study of beta chain features in type 1 diabetes. TCRdb keeps only in-frame clones here, not all; method: immunoSEQ multiplex PCR. The sample contains fewer than 250,000 clones, less than 15% of which appear only once. Sample: naive CD4+ T cells from blood. The source of these receptors is a woman aged 35 to 49 in good health. CDR3s leave out the opening cysteine and the closing phenylalanine or tryptophan. A D gene is named only where the DNA matches it firmly.

j_call	d_call	v_call	cdr3_aa
TRBJ1-2	-	TRBV7-2	ASSLATGPNYGYT
TRBJ1-3	-	TRBV25-1	ASSEPTGNGNTIY
TRBJ1-2	-	TRBV11-2	ASSPRQGRGYGYT
TRBJ2-7	TRBD2	TRBV5-1	ASSSGTSGGYEQY
TRBJ1-5	-	TRBV5-6	ASSLGQNSNQPQH
TRBJ1-2	TRBD1	TRBV7-2	ASSSQGARGYT
TRBJ2-1	-	TRBV20-1	SARDVQKQF
TRBJ1-1	-	TRBV18	ASSRERTEAF
TRBJ2-4	TRBD1	TRBV19	ASSTAQGYIQY
TRBJ1-2	-	TRBV29-1	SVGDSGETT
TRBJ2-1	TRBD2	TRBV7-6	ASSVSGDNEQF
TRBJ1-2	TRBD1	TRBV7-2	ASSRQGTLYGYT